Following are 19 T cell receptor beta chains from one sample sequenced in a study of T-cell reconstitution after alpha-beta-depleted transplantation in children. It was with unique molecular identifiers that the TCRbeta library was prepared. MiXCR was run by TCRdb on the PCR reads, yielding one entry per CDR3 protein. The profile shows some 200,000 distinct CDR3 sequences, around 8.9% of them singletons. Sequenced here: PBMCs from the stem cell graft donor, sampled from the stem cell graft. These receptors came from a human donor who donated a stem cell graft to a child with SCID.

This clonotype has at least ten counts. The CDR3 loop is CASSYSPGTGRDEQYF. CDR3 bases: TGTGCCAGCAGTTACTCCCCCGGGACAGGGAGGGACGAGCAGTACTTC. The chain recombines TRBV6-2 or TRBV6-3 with TRBJ2-7; 9 bases map to TRBD1. The junction had 8 bases not matched to a gene; V was cut back by 0 bases and J by 5 bases. This CDR3 is built from 16 residues. Germline V CDR1 and CDR2: MNHEY, SVGEGT.

The chain employs TRBV29-1 and TRBJ1-2; D is undetermined. Trimming took 5 bases from V and 4 from J, leaving 8 bases between them. The germline V gene has CDR1 SQVTM and CDR2 ANQGSEA. The CDR3 totals 11 residues. This CDR3 reads CSVREGYGYTF. In DNA, the CDR3 is TGCAGCGTTCGGGAGGGCTATGGCTACACCTTC.

This clonotype was counted at least ten times. The rearrangement links TRBV20-1 to TRBJ1-6; 7 nucleotides align to TRBD1. This CDR3 contains 15 residues. Unmatched junction bases numbered 6, after V lost 0 bases and J lost 7 bases. Germline V gene lookup returns CDR1 DFQATT and CDR2 SNEGSKA (reference sequence). CDR3: CSARDGLRGNSPLHF. The CDR3 bases are TGCAGTGCTAGAGATGGTCTCAGGGGGAATTCACCCCTCCACTTT.

This clonotype was seen ten or more times. The chain recombines TRBV2 with TRBJ2-7, with 8 bases lining up with TRBD1. V lost 5 bases to trimming and J lost 0 bases; unmatched junction nucleotides: 6. Germline-derived CDR1 and CDR2 are SNHLY and FYNNEI. This CDR3 has 15 amino acids. This chain's CDR3 is CASSRTGKSSYEQYF. The CDR3 region has the DNA TGTGCCAGCAGTCGGACAGGGAAATCCTCCTACGAGCAGTACTTC.

The table lists this clonotype with many counts. The genes are TRBV9 and TRBJ2-3; D is unresolved. The CDR3 consists of 14 residues. Germline V lookup: CDR1 SGDLS, CDR2 YYNGEE. V dropped 0 bases and J dropped 1 base, with 6 bases sitting between them. The CDR3 DNA reads TGTGCCAGCAGCGTAGACGAGGGCACAGATACGCAGTATTTT. Protein: CASSVDEGTDTQYF.

There are many counts of this clonotype. The chain has TRBV20-1 and TRBJ2-1, with TRBD2 matching over 16 bases. CDR3 length: 15 residues. The J segment lost 10 bases and the V segment lost 6 bases, leaving 9 bases of the junction unmatched. From germline, CDR1 is DFQATT and CDR2 SNEGSKA (reference sequence). CDR3: CSAMGLAGGPGEQFF. The CDR3 region has the DNA TGCAGTGCCATGGGACTAGCGGGGGGGCCAGGGGAGCAGTTCTTC.

This clonotype showed up many times. This chain uses TRBV18 with TRBJ1-2; perhaps TRBD1 as D (5 bases). The CDR3 extends over 13 amino acids. Germline-derived CDR1 and CDR2 are KGHSH and LQKENI. Trimming removed 5 bases at V and 2 bases at J, with 9 bases between. CDR3 DNA: TGTGCCAGCTCAGACCGGGACAACTATGGCTACACCTTC. This gives the protein CASSDRDNYGYTF.

This clonotype was counted ten times or more. This rearrangement joins TRBV20-1 to TRBJ1-5; no clear D. Germline V gene lookup returns CDR1 DFQATT and CDR2 SNEGSKA (reference sequence). Between the trimmed V and J ends, which lost 3 bases and 1 base, there was a span of 10 bases. The CDR3 extends over 14 amino acids. This CDR3 reads CSASGGQSNQPQHF. CDR3 DNA: TGCAGTGCTAGCGGTGGGCAGAGCAATCAGCCCCAGCATTTT.

Ten or more counts support this clonotype. This chain uses TRBV7-2 with TRBJ1-2; the D is unclear. Trimming removed 6 bases at V and 2 bases at J, with 7 bases between. The CDR3 covers 12 residues. Germline lookup yields CDR1 SGHTA and CDR2 FQGNSA. The CDR3 here is CASRRENYGYTF. As DNA, the CDR3 is TGTGCCAGCAGGCGGGAGAACTATGGCTACACCTTC.

This clonotype has just a few counts. V gene TRBV5-1 combines with J gene TRBJ1-1, with TRBD1 matching over 7 bases. This CDR3 comprises 17 residues. Losses at the gene ends were 0 bases for V and 0 bases for J; bases not matched to a gene: 8. Germline V gene sequence: CDR1 SGHRS, CDR2 YFSETQ. Here the CDR3 DNA reads TGCGCCAGCAGCTTGGCTATCCAGGGGGGTATGAACACTGAAGCTTTCTTT. This codes for CASSLAIQGGMNTEAFF.

This clonotype was counted many times. The chain has TRBV7-3 and TRBJ2-7; D perhaps matches TRBD1 (5 bases). CDR1 and CDR2 (germline): SGHTA, FQGTGA. V lost 1 base and J lost 2, with 9 bases in between. This CDR3 has 14 residues. Here the CDR3 DNA reads TGTGCCAGCAGCTTAATAGCAGGGACCTACGAGCAGTACTTC. Translating gives CASSLIAGTYEQYF.

This clonotype has a count of ten or more. This chain joins TRBV5-1 and TRBJ1-1; no clear D gene. The CDR3 runs to 11 residues. Trimming took 3 bases from V and 5 from J, leaving 5 bases between them. The germline CDR1 and CDR2 sequences are SGHRS and YFSETQ. CDR3 loop: CASSSTTEAFF. For the CDR3, the DNA is TGCGCCAGCAGCTCAACAACTGAAGCTTTCTTT.

The chain carries TRBV7-2 and TRBJ2-2; 8 nucleotides line up with TRBD1. This CDR3 has 13 amino acids. Germline V gene data show CDR1 as SGHTA and CDR2 as FQGNSA. J gave up 4 bases and V 8 bases, and 3 bases lay outside the gene matches. DNA of the CDR3: TGTGCCAGCCGCAGGGGGCTCACCGGGGAGCTGTTTTTT. It is translated as CASRRGLTGELFF.

This clonotype came up many times. The genes are TRBV5-1 and TRBJ2-2; D unclear. The germline gives CDR1 SGHRS, CDR2 YFSETQ. Trimming removed 0 bases from V and 2 bases from J, with 5 bases in between. This CDR3 is 14 amino acids long. The CDR3 coding sequence is TGCGCCAGCAGCTTGGACCACAACACCGGGGAGCTGTTTTTT. This sequence encodes CASSLDHNTGELFF.

This clonotype was found many times. The genes are TRBV5-1 and TRBJ2-3; a possible D gene is TRBD2 (5 bases). V was trimmed by 1 base and J by 1 base, leaving 13 bases between them. Germline V gene sequence: CDR1 SGHRS, CDR2 YFSETQ. The CDR3 is 16 residues long. The CDR3 DNA follows: TGCGCCAGCAGCTTGAGCGCTAGCTGGGGCACAGATACGCAGTATTTT. Residues: CASSLSASWGTDTQYF.

This clonotype was seen ten or more times. J is TRBJ2-7 and V is TRBV20-1; 10 bases map to TRBD1. The ends lost 6 bases at V and 1 base at J; junction bases unmatched: 9. The CDR3 extends over 15 amino acids. The germline V gene encodes CDR1 DFQATT and CDR2 SNEGSKA (reference sequence). The CDR3 nucleotides are TGCAGTGCCCCCCAACCGGGACAGGGGTCCTACGAGCAGTACTTC. It codes for CSAPQPGQGSYEQYF.

This clonotype occurred many times. The chain uses TRBV20-1 and TRBJ2-5; possibly TRBD1 for D (5 bases). V was cut by 1 base and J by 5 bases, with 14 bases left in between. Germline V gene data show CDR1 as DFQATT and CDR2 as SNEGSKA (reference sequence). This CDR3 region has 14 residues. CDR3 in amino acids: CSARAPGFLETQYF. The CDR3 DNA sequence: TGCAGTGCTAGAGCCCCAGGGTTTTTGGAGACCCAGTACTTC.

This clonotype was detected ten times or more. The gene calls are TRBV20-1 and TRBJ2-7, with TRBD2 matching 7 bases. The length of the CDR3 is 13 residues. The germline V gene has CDR1 DFQATT and CDR2 SNEGSKA (reference sequence). V shed 6 bases, J shed 5 bases, and the junction held 10 bases outside the gene matches. CDR3 bases: TGCAGTGCCCCCTGGGGGGGTGAGGACGAGCAGTACTTC. Its protein product is CSAPWGGEDEQYF.

The sample holds many counts of this clonotype. The chain joins TRBV11-2 to TRBJ1-1; 7 nucleotides agree with TRBD1. The CDR3 sequence is 14 residues long. Looked up from germline, CDR1 is SGHAT and CDR2 is FQNNGV. The J segment lost 0 bases and the V segment lost 7 bases, leaving 5 bases of the junction unmatched. CDR3 DNA: TGTGCCAGCACCCAGGGGGTACTGAACACTGAAGCTTTCTTT. Protein product: CASTQGVLNTEAFF.